Shown below are 30 T cell receptor beta chains from a single sample sequenced in a study of blood T cell repertoires in COVID-19. Measured with immunoSEQ multiplex PCR; TCRdb has only the in-frame clones, and not every one. Of approximately 240,000 clones in the sample, 70% to 85% were seen once. Input material: peripheral blood. Receptor source: a woman aged 40-49 years with active or convalescent COVID-19.

J is TRBJ1-3 and V is TRBV9; D uncertain. The ends were cut back, 5 bases at V and 0 bases at J, with 15 bases in the middle. Germline CDR1 reads SGDLS; CDR2 reads YYNGEE. CDR3 length: 16 residues. Here the CDR3 DNA reads TGTGCCAGCAGTCCGACCTCCAGGCCCTCTGGAAACACCATATATTTT. Translated, it gives CASSPTSRPSGNTIYF. Variable domain in full (rest from reference TRBV9 and TRBJ1-3): DSGVTQTPKHLITATGQRVTLRCSPRSGDLSVYWYQQSLDQGLQFLIQYYNGEERAKGNILERFSAQQFPDLHSELNLSSLELGDSALYFCASSPTSRPSGNTIYFGEGSWLTVV.

The chain joins TRBV5-1 to TRBJ2-5, with D possibly matching TRBD2 (6 bases). Germline CDR1 is SGHRS and CDR2 is YFSETQ. V was cut by 2 bases and J by 5 bases, with 13 bases left in between. The CDR3 is made up of 14 amino acids. CDR3 DNA sequence: TGCGCCAGCAGCTTTATCGGGGGTGGGGAGACCCAGTACTTC. It yields the protein CASSFIGGGETQYF.

The chain employs TRBV4-1 and TRBJ1-4; 9 bases are shared with TRBD1. This CDR3 region has 18 residues. The trim removed 0 bases at V and 4 bases at J, leaving 9 bases unmatched. Germline V gene lookup returns CDR1 MGHRA and CDR2 YSYEKL. This CDR3 is CASSQENRGRAVNEKLFF. Written as DNA, the CDR3 is TGCGCCAGCAGCCAAGAGAACAGGGGGCGAGCCGTTAATGAAAAACTGTTTTTT.

This clone has only a few counts. The V call is TRBV18, the J call TRBJ1-1; D gene uncertain. Trimming removed 2 bases at V and 7 bases at J, with 11 bases between. This CDR3 contains 13 residues. Germline CDR1 is KGHSH and CDR2 is LQKENI. Here the CDR3 reads CASSPTTEGEAFF. The CDR3 DNA is TGTGCCAGCTCACCAACTACCGAAGGTGAAGCTTTCTTT.

This clone has more than one count but fewer than ten. The J gene is TRBJ1-2, the V gene TRBV19, with a weak D call TRBD1 (5 bases). Trimming took off 3 bases at V and 2 bases at J, with 16 bases between the two ends. This CDR3 comprises 16 residues. Per the germline V gene, CDR1 is LNHDA and CDR2 is SQIVND (reference sequence). The CDR3 sequence: CASSIGRRGANYGYTF. The CDR3 DNA sequence: TGTGCCAGTAGTATCGGGCGGCGTGGGGCGAACTATGGCTACACCTTC. Looking up the rest from reference TRBV19 and TRBJ1-2 gives the full variable domain: DGGITQSPKYLFRKEGQNVTLSCEQNLNHDAMYWYRQDPGQGLRLIYYSQIVNDFQKGDIAEGYSVSREKKESFPLTVTSAQKNPTAFYLCASSIGRRGANYGYTFGSGTRLTVV.

For the CDR3, the DNA is TGTGCCAGCAGCTCTGGGGGCCTGAATTCACCCCTCCACTTT. Protein: CASSSGGLNSPLHF. This chain links TRBV5-6 with TRBJ1-6, with TRBD1 as a possible D gene (6 bases). The V gene lost 3 bases and the J gene lost 7 bases, with 11 bases spanning the gap. CDR3 length equals 14 residues. CDR1 is SGHDT, CDR2 YYEEEE, per germline.

The chain uses TRBV9 and TRBJ1-3; tentatively, D is TRBD1 (5 bases). The V end was cut by 4 bases, the J end by 0 bases, with 8 bases between. Germline CDR1 and CDR2: SGDLS and YYNGEE. The CDR3 consists of 14 residues. The CDR3 sequence is CASSYDSSGNTIYF. The CDR3 DNA reads TGTGCCAGCAGCTACGACAGCTCTGGAAACACCATATATTTT.

This chain uses TRBV6-5 with TRBJ2-7; the match to TRBD1 covers 9 bases. This CDR3 comprises 14 residues. The germline CDR1 and CDR2 sequences are MNHEY and SVGAGI. The junction had 4 bases not matched to a gene; V was cut back by 4 bases and J by 3 bases. The CDR3 nucleotides read TGTGCCAGCAGTTGGGGACAGGGTAGCTACGAGCAGTACTTC. This translates into CASSWGQGSYEQYF.

This chain joins TRBV3-1 (or the pseudogene TRBV3-2) and TRBJ1-1, with 7 bases identical to TRBD1. Trimming cost V 4 bases and J 1 base; bases outside gene matches: 3. Per the germline V gene, CDR1 is LGHDT and CDR2 is YNNKEL (reference sequence). The CDR3 has 14 residues. CDR3 sequence (DNA): TGTGCCAGCAGCCGACAGGGACGGAACACTGAAGCTTTCTTT. Residues: CASSRQGRNTEAFF.

The rearrangement uses TRBV6-1 and TRBJ1-2; 8 bases line up with TRBD1. The length of the CDR3 is 13 residues. V was clipped by 1 base and J by 10 bases; unmatched bases: 5. Germline CDR1 MNHNS, CDR2 SASEGT. The CDR3, as DNA: TGTGCCAGCAGTGAAGGGACAGGGAGGGACTACACCTTC. Protein product: CASSEGTGRDYTF.

This chain connects TRBV30 to TRBJ1-2; no definite D call. V lost 1 base to trimming and J lost 5 bases, with 14 bases between them. CDR3 size: 14 residues. Germline V gene lookup returns CDR1 GTSNPN and CDR2 SVGIG (reference sequence). CDR3 sequence reads: CAWSETYGDYGYTF. Here the CDR3 DNA reads TGTGCCTGGAGTGAAACATACGGGGATTATGGCTACACCTTC.

The sample holds many counts of this clone. This rearrangement joins TRBV5-1 to TRBJ1-5; TRBD1 agrees at 7 bases. The CDR3 spans 14 residues. The germline CDR1 and CDR2 sequences are SGHRS and YFSETQ. Trimming took 4 bases from V and 2 from J; bases not matched to a gene: 3. CDR3 DNA: TGCGCCAGCAGCCAGCAGGGGGGCAATCAGCCCCAGCATTTT. Encoded protein: CASSQQGGNQPQHF. Together with reference TRBV5-1 and TRBJ1-5, the CDR3 gives the full variable domain: KAGVTQTPRYLIKTRGQQVTLSCSPISGHRSVSWYQQTPGQGLQFLFEYFSETQRNKGNFPGRFSGRQFSNSRSEMNVSTLELGDSALYLCASSQQGGNQPQHFGDGTRLSIL.

This rearrangement joins TRBV11-3 to TRBJ1-1; the match to TRBD1 covers 8 bases. The CDR3 length is 14 residues. The ends lost 5 bases at V and 1 base at J; junction bases unmatched: 3. The germline V gene encodes CDR1 SGHNT and CDR2 YENEEA. The CDR3 loop is CASSPGQENTEAFF. CDR3 sequence (DNA): TGTGCCAGCAGCCCGGGACAGGAGAACACTGAAGCTTTCTTT.

V and J are TRBV18 and TRBJ2-1; 7 bases align to TRBD2. Trimming cost V 4 bases and J 7 bases; bases outside gene matches: 16. This CDR3 has 17 amino acids. From germline, CDR1 is KGHSH and CDR2 LQKENI. CDR3 amino acids: CASSQQRRDYSRNEQFF. CDR3 bases: TGTGCCAGCTCACAACAGCGCCGGGACTACAGTAGGAATGAGCAGTTCTTC.

As regards this clone: A junction boundary mismatches the germline segment, possibly from a read error. V and J are TRBV7-9 and TRBJ2-5; no firm D call. This CDR3 is 10 amino acids long. Germline CDR1 is SEHNR and CDR2 is FQNEAQ (reference sequence). Written as DNA, the CDR3 is TGTGCCAGCAGCTTAACTTACCTGAACTTC. This translates into CASSLTYLNF.

The CDR3 here is CASSDPTTGGAGNEQFF. CDR3 nucleotides: TGTGCCAGCAGTGACCCAACCACAGGGGGCGCGGGCAATGAGCAGTTCTTC. V gene TRBV25-1 combines with J gene TRBJ2-1; 9 bases align to TRBD1. Trimming removed 3 bases from V and 6 bases from J; junction bases left unmatched: 12. This CDR3 comprises 17 residues. Germline lookup yields CDR1 MGHDK and CDR2 SYGVNS. The full variable domain, with the rest looked up from reference TRBV25-1 and TRBJ2-1, is EADIYQTPRYLVIGTGKKITLECSQTMGHDKMYWYQQDPGMELHLIHYSYGVNSTEKGDLSSESTVSRIRTEHFPLTLESARPSHTSQYLCASSDPTTGGAGNEQFFGPGTRLTVL.

The chain employs TRBV30 and TRBJ2-7; D gene unclear. Germline V gives CDR1 GTSNPN, CDR2 SVGIG (reference sequence). The germline V and J ends were trimmed by 0 bases and 2 bases, with 8 bases remaining between them. The CDR3 has 13 residues. CDR3 loop: CAWSVSATYEQYF. CDR3 DNA sequence: TGTGCCTGGAGTGTTAGTGCGACCTACGAGCAGTACTTC.

The chain recombines TRBV12-3 or TRBV12-4 with TRBJ2-7, with D perhaps TRBD1 (6 bases). Trimming removed 3 bases from V and 5 bases from J, with 8 bases in between. There are 12 residues in the CDR3. CDR3 in amino acids: CASSFQGNEQYV. The CDR3 DNA is TGTGCCAGCAGTTTTCAGGGGAACGAGCAGTACGTC.

The CDR3 reads CATSSRRAGGGYTF. The CDR3 DNA is TGTGCCACCAGTAGCCGAAGGGCGGGAGGGGGCTACACCTTC. The chain links TRBV15 to TRBJ1-2; no firm D call. This CDR3 spans 14 amino acids. V was trimmed by 6 bases and J by 8 bases, leaving 19 bases between them. Per the germline V gene, CDR1 is LNHNV and CDR2 is YYDKDF (reference sequence).

The chain recombines TRBV12-3 or TRBV12-4 with TRBJ2-7; no reliable D call. This CDR3 is built from 13 residues. Trimming took off 4 bases at V and 3 bases at J, with 10 bases between the two ends. Here the CDR3 reads CASSWSGDYEQYF. The CDR3 DNA reads TGTGCCAGCAGTTGGTCCGGTGACTACGAGCAGTACTTC.

This clone was observed at least ten times. The genes are TRBV7-7 and TRBJ2-5; 8 bases match TRBD1. The germline V gene has CDR1 SSHAT and CDR2 FNYEAQ (reference sequence). CDR3 length equals 15 residues. The V gene end was trimmed by 5 bases and the J gene end by 3 bases; junction bases not matched to a gene: 8. The CDR3 here is CASSVAGTGEETQYF. CDR3 nucleotide sequence: TGTGCCAGCAGCGTTGCCGGGACAGGTGAAGAGACCCAGTACTTC.

This clone showed up just once. The chain carries TRBV9 and TRBJ2-5; 7 bases agree with TRBD1. The CDR3 totals 14 residues. V was pared by 3 bases and J by 2 bases, with 4 bases of the junction left unmatched. From germline, CDR1 is SGDLS and CDR2 YYNGEE. The DNA of the CDR3 is TGTGCCAGCAGCGCCCGGACAGGACAAGAGACCCAGTACTTC. It codes for CASSARTGQETQYF.

V usage is TRBV28 and J usage is TRBJ1-6; possible D gene TRBD1, 6 bases. V gave up 7 bases and J gave up 7 bases, with 8 bases separating them. Germline V gene data show CDR1 as MDHEN and CDR2 as SYDVKM. CDR3 length: 12 residues. CDR3 in DNA: TGTGCCAGCAAGGGGGGGAATTCACCCCTCCACTTT. This encodes CASKGGNSPLHF.

The rearrangement joins TRBV20-1 to TRBJ1-2; D not resolved. The CDR3 is made up of 15 amino acids. Germline V gene data show CDR1 as DFQATT and CDR2 as SNEGSKA (reference sequence). The germline V and J ends were trimmed by 3 bases and 2 bases, with 16 bases remaining between them. In DNA form, the CDR3 reads TGCAGTGCTAGTGCCTTCCCGCCCAGAAACTATGGCTACACCTTC. Its translation is CSASAFPPRNYGYTF.

In this sample, this clone turned up once. The chain recombines TRBV10-1 with TRBJ2-1, with 9 bases identical to TRBD2. Germline V lookup: CDR1 WNHNN, CDR2 SYGVQD (reference sequence). V was clipped by 2 bases and J by 0 bases; unmatched bases: 2. The CDR3 is 16 residues long. In nucleotides, the CDR3 is TGCGCCAGCAGTGAGGGTAGCGGGAGCTCCTACAATGAGCAGTTCTTC. It specifies CASSEGSGSSYNEQFF.

This clone appeared once. The J gene is TRBJ2-5, the V gene TRBV15; a possible D gene is TRBD1 (6 bases). Germline V gives CDR1 LNHNV, CDR2 YYDKDF (reference sequence). The CDR3 has 14 residues. With 3 bases removed from V and 1 base from J, the gap between germline ends came to 9 bases. The CDR3 here is CATSRDSPQETQYF. The CDR3 coding sequence is TGTGCCACCAGCAGGGACAGTCCCCAAGAGACCCAGTACTTC.

The rearrangement links TRBV29-1 to TRBJ2-1; 10 positions match TRBD1. Germline CDR1 SQVTM, CDR2 ANQGSEA. The CDR3 sequence is 15 residues long. Trimming removed 4 bases from V and 1 base from J; junction bases left unmatched: 4. The CDR3 DNA reads as TGCAGCGTTGGGGACAGGGGCGATTCCTACAATGAGCAGTTCTTC. Translated: CSVGDRGDSYNEQFF.

The count of this clone is one. J is TRBJ2-1 and V is TRBV5-1; D is unresolved. The CDR3 sequence is 16 residues long. CDR1 is SGHRS and CDR2 is YFSETQ in the germline V gene. With 4 bases removed from V and 0 bases from J, the gap between germline ends came to 14 bases. Here the CDR3 DNA reads TGCGCCAGCAGCCCTTTTGACTTCCGCTCCTACAATGAGCAGTTCTTC. Translated, it gives CASSPFDFRSYNEQFF.

This sequence joins TRBV2 and TRBJ1-6, with TRBD1 matching over 8 bases. The J segment lost 13 bases and the V segment lost 8 bases, leaving 13 bases of the junction unmatched. This CDR3 contains 14 residues. In germline, CDR1 is SNHLY, CDR2 FYNNEI. The CDR3 reads CASGLDRGRLPLHF. The CDR3 nucleotides read TGTGCCAGCGGACTTGACAGGGGACGCTTGCCCCTCCACTTT.

J is TRBJ1-6 and V is TRBV2, with D hard to call. CDR1 and CDR2 from the germline V gene are SNHLY and FYNNEI. There are 14 residues in the CDR3. V dropped 6 bases and J dropped 8 bases, with 14 bases sitting between them. The CDR3 loop reads CASSRWEVDSPLHF. The CDR3 DNA reads TGTGCCAGCAGCCGCTGGGAGGTTGATTCACCCCTCCACTTT.